These 10 T cell receptor beta chains share one sample of origin, sequenced in a study of cytotoxic CD8 clonotypes in ibrutinib-treated CLL. Clones were read by immunoSEQ multiplex PCR, and TCRdb kept only the in-frame ones, dropping some. The sample has around 150,000 clones, roughly 77% seen once. This sample comprised PBMCs, obtained after 12 months of ibrutinib treatment. Receptors were obtained from a human donor with chronic lymphocytic leukemia.

V is TRBV6-6 and J is TRBJ2-7; no clear D. The CDR3 extends over 13 amino acids. The V gene's germline CDR1 is MNHNY and CDR2 SVGAGI (reference sequence). V shed 4 bases and J shed 6 bases, with 13 bases lying between them. The CDR3, as DNA: TGTGCCAGCAGTTCTCGGCCCCTCGGCGAGCAGTACTTC. Translation gives CASSSRPLGEQYF.

The gene calls are TRBV28 and TRBJ1-5, with a possible D match to TRBD1 (6 bases). V dropped 3 bases and J dropped 4 bases, with 13 bases sitting between them. CDR1 is MDHEN and CDR2 is SYDVKM in the germline V gene. The CDR3 has 15 amino acids. The CDR3: CASSLRGVLNQPQHF. Here the CDR3 DNA reads TGTGCCAGCAGTTTGAGGGGGGTGCTGAATCAGCCCCAGCATTTT.

V gene TRBV9 combines with J gene TRBJ1-2; unclear D gene. The CDR3 has 15 amino acids. V shed 0 bases and J shed 5 bases, with 14 bases lying between them. Germline lookup yields CDR1 SGDLS and CDR2 YYNGEE. For the CDR3, the DNA is TGTGCCAGCAGCGTAGAATCCCGGTTAGGATATGGCTACACCTTC. Translated: CASSVESRLGYGYTF.

V is TRBV11-2 and J is TRBJ2-5; the D gene is possibly TRBD2 (5 bases). The V gene's germline CDR1 is SGHAT and CDR2 FQNNGV. Trimming cost V 5 bases and J 5 bases, with 18 bases left between them. The CDR3 is 15 residues long. The CDR3 region has the DNA TGTGCCAGCAGCCGCCCCGGAGGAGGCACGGAGACCCAGTACTTC. Protein product: CASSRPGGGTETQYF.

The CDR3 DNA reads TGTGCCTGGAGTGTCGCCAGGGCGGCTGGCTACACCTTC. It codes for CAWSVARAAGYTF. The genes are TRBV30 and TRBJ1-2, with D maybe TRBD1 (5 bases). The CDR3 is 13 residues long. V was clipped by 0 bases and J by 7 bases, with 12 bases between them. CDR1 and CDR2 from the germline V gene are GTSNPN and SVGIG (reference sequence).

The chain uses TRBV29-1 and TRBJ2-2; 13 bases map to TRBD2. Per the germline V gene, CDR1 is SQVTM and CDR2 is ANQGSEA. This CDR3 is 16 amino acids long. The V gene end was trimmed by 4 bases and the J gene end by 0 bases; junction bases not matched to a gene: 2. The CDR3 DNA sequence: TGCAGCGTTGGGACTAGCGGGAGATCGAACACCGGGGAGCTGTTTTTT. This codes for CSVGTSGRSNTGELFF.

CDR3 protein: CAITPGVGGGDGYTF. CDR3 bases: TGTGCCATCACCCCCGGAGTAGGGGGAGGGGATGGCTACACCTTC. The chain combines TRBV10-3 with TRBJ1-2, with D possibly TRBD1 on 6 matching bases. The V end lost 7 bases, the J end lost 6 bases, and 21 bases lay between the germline ends. The CDR3 consists of 15 residues. CDR1 and CDR2 from the germline V gene are ENHRY and SYGVKD.

CDR3 amino acids: CASSPRGVPTYNEQFF. The CDR3 bases are TGTGCCAGCTCACCCAGGGGGGTACCAACCTACAATGAGCAGTTCTTC. The V gene is TRBV18, the J gene TRBJ2-1; weak D call: TRBD1 (7 bases). The V end lost 3 bases, the J end lost 2 bases, and 14 bases lay between the germline ends. This CDR3 region has 16 residues. Germline assignment: CDR1 KGHSH and CDR2 LQKENI.

The V call is TRBV19, the J call TRBJ1-1; D not certain. In germline, CDR1 is LNHDA, CDR2 SQIVND (reference sequence). The V end lost 7 bases, the J end lost 0 bases, and 15 bases lay between the germline ends. The CDR3 loop spans 15 amino acids. The chain's CDR3 is CASTKGGRLNTEAFF. CDR3 nucleotides: TGTGCCAGTACCAAGGGTGGACGCCTGAACACTGAAGCTTTCTTT.

The chain recombines TRBV7-6 with TRBJ2-2; 7 bases map to TRBD1. The CDR3 is 14 amino acids. Looked up from germline, CDR1 is SGHVS and CDR2 is FNYEAQ. The J segment lost 5 bases and the V segment lost 5 bases, leaving 5 bases of the junction unmatched. CDR3: CASSGQVTTGELFF. CDR3 DNA sequence: TGTGCCAGCAGCGGACAGGTCACGACCGGGGAGCTGTTTTTT.